This T cell receptor (beta chain) was recorded in a study of CD8+ T cells in alopecia areata. Study as a whole: The SALT score measured affected scalp surface percentage in treated patients.

CDR3 size: 14 residues. The V and J ends lost 2 bases and 15 bases respectively, with 20 bases between them. It was cDNA, reverse transcribed from extracted RNA, that served as the sequencing template. Assay used: immunoSEQ multiplex PCR; TCRdb lists only in-frame clones, some missing. The data contain 200,000 to 250,000 clones, about 40% of them singletons. Treatment indicated: oral pan-JAK inhibitor, 5-10 mg twice daily. Sequences were derived from CD4+ T cells sorted from blood, sampled at approximately week 37, from a patient treated with tofacitinib. The genes are TRBV23-1 and TRBJ2-1, with D perhaps TRBD1 or TRBD2 (5 bases each). TRBV23-1 is flagged as an ORF with uncertain function. The TCR was taken from a human donor with alopecia areata. The CDR3 coding sequence is TGCGCCAGCAGTCAAACGAGACAGAAGCAACTAGGGTTCTTC. This codes for CASSQTRQKQLGFF.